One sample yielded the 29 T cell receptor beta chains listed below, sequenced in a study of blood T cell repertoires in COVID-19. The assay was immunoSEQ multiplex PCR, and TCRdb's table has in-frame clones only and misses some. The sample includes 380,000 or so clones, around 87% of them seen just once. Material: PBMCs or T cells enriched from blood (not recorded which). These receptor sequences come from a man between 25 and 39 years old who had recovered from COVID-19.

This chain joins TRBV7-6 and TRBJ1-1; a weak D match, TRBD1 (6 bases). The CDR3 loop spans 14 amino acids. Germline V gene data show CDR1 as SGHVS and CDR2 as FNYEAQ. The V end lost 2 bases, the J end lost 6 bases, and 13 bases lay between the germline ends. The DNA for the CDR3 is TGTGCCAGCAGCTTACAGGGGCCTGGATCTGAAGCTTTCTTT. This encodes CASSLQGPGSEAFF.

In the case of this clone: The junction shows a germline mismatch at one end, possibly a read error. This rearrangement joins TRBV6-1 to TRBJ1-1; a weak D match, TRBD1 (6 bases). This CDR3 is built from 14 residues. CDR1 and CDR2 (germline): MNHNS, SASEGT. CDR3 coding DNA: TGTGCCAGCAGCGAAGGGGGGCTGAACACTGAAGCTTTCTTT. Translated, it gives CASSEGGLNTEAFF.

The CDR3 sequence is CATSAGGRTDTQYF. The CDR3 DNA reads TGTGCCACCAGCGCCGGGGGGCGCACAGATACGCAGTATTTT. The gene calls are TRBV24-1 and TRBJ2-3; weak D call: TRBD2 (7 bases). Deletions cut 7 bases from V and 1 base from J, with 11 bases between. The germline CDR1 and CDR2 sequences are KGHDR and SFDVKD. This CDR3 has 14 amino acids.

The V and J genes are TRBV18 and TRBJ1-1; TRBD1 aligns across 9 bases. CDR1 and CDR2 (germline): KGHSH, LQKENI. With V trimmed by 3 bases and J by 4 bases, 6 bases remained unmatched. The CDR3 has 15 amino acids. DNA of the CDR3: TGTGCCAGCTCACCCAAGACAGGGGGAGGCACTGAAGCTTTCTTT. It codes for CASSPKTGGGTEAFF.

The chain joins TRBV10-2 to TRBJ2-7; TRBD1 might be the D (5 bases). This CDR3 comprises 12 residues. CDR1 is WSHSY and CDR2 is SAAADI in the germline V gene. V was cut by 9 bases and J by 0 bases, with 9 bases left in between. The CDR3 bases are TGCGCCAGTGCGGACACCTCCTACGAGCAGTACTTC. Protein sequence: CASADTSYEQYF.

V and J are TRBV5-1 and TRBJ1-2, with D maybe TRBD1 (5 bases). This CDR3 is 15 amino acids long. CDR1 and CDR2 (germline): SGHRS, YFSETQ. V dropped 0 bases and J dropped 1 base, with 10 bases sitting between them. The CDR3 DNA reads as TGCGCCAGCAGCTTGGGCTGGGGCAGTAACTATGGCTACACCTTC. Protein: CASSLGWGSNYGYTF.

This chain links TRBV30 with TRBJ1-4, with 7 positions matching TRBD1. This CDR3 has 13 residues. Trimming removed 6 bases from V and 7 bases from J; junction bases left unmatched: 8. The germline gives CDR1 GTSNPN, CDR2 SVGIG (reference sequence). In nucleotides, the CDR3 is TGTGCCTGTGCGGGACAGAATGGTGAAAAACTGTTTTTT. This translates into CACAGQNGEKLFF.

V is TRBV3-1 (or the pseudogene TRBV3-2) and J is TRBJ2-3, with 8 bases aligning to TRBD2. Germline lookup yields CDR1 LGHDT and CDR2 YNNKEL (reference sequence). V was pared by 0 bases and J by 3 bases, with 5 bases of the junction left unmatched. This CDR3 spans 16 amino acids. In DNA form, the CDR3 reads TGTGCCAGCAGCCAAGAGGGCGGGGGGCCAACAGATACGCAGTATTTT. It codes for CASSQEGGGPTDTQYF.

The V gene is TRBV11-2, the J gene TRBJ2-7; 7 bases agree with TRBD1. CDR1 SGHAT and CDR2 FQNNGV come from the germline V gene. The CDR3 totals 14 residues. V dropped 6 bases and J dropped 0; count of bases not matched to a gene: 5. The CDR3 region is CASRATGFSYEQYF. The CDR3 DNA reads as TGTGCCAGCAGAGCGACAGGGTTCTCCTACGAGCAGTACTTC.

The chain uses TRBV4-1 and TRBJ1-5; possible D gene TRBD1, 5 bases. This CDR3 region has 20 residues. The germline V and J ends were trimmed by 2 bases and 0 bases, with 23 bases remaining between them. Germline V gene sequence: CDR1 MGHRA, CDR2 YSYEKL. The CDR3 DNA follows: TGCGCCAGCAGCCAACCCCCCCCCGTGGGGGGAGGAGGTAGCAATCAGCCCCAGCATTTT. It is translated as CASSQPPPVGGGGSNQPQHF.

This clone was counted only a few times. The V and J genes are TRBV28 and TRBJ1-2; TRBD1 aligns across 10 bases. The CDR3 consists of 12 residues. The V gene's germline CDR1 is MDHEN and CDR2 SYDVKM. Trimming removed 3 bases from V and 8 bases from J; junction bases left unmatched: 0. The CDR3 DNA reads as TGTGCCAGCAGTTTGGGACAGGGGGGCTACACCTTC. Residues: CASSLGQGGYTF.

On this clone itself: Relative to the germline gene, one junction end is altered; a read error may explain this. The genes are TRBV6-5 and TRBJ1-5; possible D gene TRBD1, 6 bases. This CDR3 region has 13 residues. Germline assignment: CDR1 MNHEY and CDR2 SVGAGI. In DNA, the CDR3 is TGTGCCAGCAGGGACAGTAGCGATCAGCCCCAGCATTTT. It yields the protein CASRDSSDQPQHF.

This clone came up once. The DNA for the CDR3 is TGTGCTAGTGGTTTGGCTCCCGGACAGGGTTATAATTCACCCCTCCACTTT. Translation gives CASGLAPGQGYNSPLHF. The chain uses TRBV12-5 and TRBJ1-6, with TRBD1 matching over 8 bases. CDR3 size: 17 residues. Germline V lookup: CDR1 LGHNT, CDR2 FRNRAP. J was trimmed by 4 bases and V by 1 base; bases with no gene match: 6.

This clone was detected many times. The chain carries TRBV6-5 and TRBJ1-2, with D tentatively TRBD1 (6 bases). The germline V and J ends were trimmed by 7 bases and 4 bases, with 10 bases remaining between them. The CDR3 has 12 residues. The germline gives CDR1 MNHEY, CDR2 SVGAGI. CDR3 nucleotides: TGTGCCAGCACTACACAGGGCTATGGCTACACCTTC. Its protein product is CASTTQGYGYTF.

The CDR3 bases are TGTGCCACTCGCGGACAGGGGGCTTCACCCCTCCACTTT. Its translation is CATRGQGASPLHF. The chain combines TRBV27 with TRBJ1-6, with 11 bases lining up with TRBD1. Germline V gives CDR1 MNHEY, CDR2 SMNVEV (reference sequence). The CDR3 runs 13 residues. V trimming: 10 bases; J trimming: 9 bases; junction bases outside the gene matches: 5.

The V and J genes are TRBV30 and TRBJ2-6, with D unclear. The CDR3 spans 15 residues. The V gene's germline CDR1 is GTSNPN and CDR2 SVGIG (reference sequence). Trimming removed 4 bases from V and 0 bases from J, with 10 bases in between. The CDR3 region is CAWKAGSSGANVLTF. Written as DNA, the CDR3 is TGTGCCTGGAAGGCAGGCAGCTCTGGGGCCAACGTCCTGACTTTC.

This rearrangement joins TRBV6-1 to TRBJ1-2; D is perhaps TRBD1 (6 bases). In germline, CDR1 is MNHNS, CDR2 SASEGT. This CDR3 has 15 amino acids. Trimming pared 1 base from V and 8 bases from J, leaving 17 bases between. CDR3 sequence reads: CASSEGGTTLWGYTF. The CDR3 DNA follows: TGTGCCAGCAGTGAAGGGGGGACAACCCTATGGGGCTACACCTTC.

This rearrangement joins TRBV19 to TRBJ1-1; the D gene is possibly TRBD1 (5 bases). CDR1 is LNHDA and CDR2 is SQIVND in the germline V gene (reference sequence). CDR3 length: 14 residues. V lost 2 bases and J lost 0, with 7 bases in between. The CDR3 nucleotides read TGTGCCAGTAGTATAAGGACAATGAACACTGAAGCTTTCTTT. Protein sequence: CASSIRTMNTEAFF.

V usage is TRBV3-1 (or the pseudogene TRBV3-2) and J usage is TRBJ1-2, with 7 positions matching TRBD1. This CDR3 has 14 amino acids. Germline trimming cut 5 bases from V and 5 bases from J; bases unmatched to any gene: 8. Germline CDR1 and CDR2: LGHDT and YNNKEL (reference sequence). CDR3 protein: CASSSRDRVYGYTF. CDR3 nucleotides: TGTGCCAGCAGCAGCCGTGACAGGGTGTATGGCTACACCTTC.

The rearrangement joins TRBV2 to TRBJ2-2; the D gene is possibly TRBD2 (6 bases). The CDR3 consists of 14 residues. The ends were cut back, 5 bases at V and 8 bases at J, with 15 bases in the middle. CDR1 and CDR2 from the germline V gene are SNHLY and FYNNEI. In DNA form, the CDR3 reads TGTGCCAGCAGTCCCGGGACTCCGGGGGGGGAGCTGTTTTTT. Translated: CASSPGTPGGELFF.

This clone was counted once. The genes are TRBV4-1 and TRBJ2-5; D is undetermined. Trimming took off 0 bases at V and 9 bases at J, with 8 bases between the two ends. From germline, CDR1 is MGHRA and CDR2 YSYEKL. The length of the CDR3 is 12 residues. CDR3 amino acids: CASSQDEVAQYF. The CDR3, as DNA: TGCGCCAGCAGCCAAGATGAGGTAGCCCAGTACTTC.

V and J are TRBV11-2 and TRBJ1-3, with D perhaps TRBD1 (5 bases). The CDR3 totals 16 residues. The germline V gene has CDR1 SGHAT and CDR2 FQNNGV. The V end was cut by 5 bases, the J end by 0 bases, with 14 bases between. CDR3 nucleotide sequence: TGTGCCAGCAGCCCCTCGGCGGGGGTCTCTGGAAACACCATATATTTT. Translated, it gives CASSPSAGVSGNTIYF.

V usage is TRBV6-2 or TRBV6-3 and J usage is TRBJ1-2; D remains ambiguous. Germline V gives CDR1 MNHEY, CDR2 SVGEGT. V was pared by 4 bases and J by 8 bases, with 23 bases between. This CDR3 contains 16 residues. CDR3 amino acids: CASSFSLEGLLMGYTF. In DNA form, the CDR3 reads TGTGCCAGCAGTTTCTCACTCGAGGGCCTCCTTATGGGCTACACCTTC.

The rearrangement links TRBV11-2 to TRBJ1-2; TRBD1 agrees at 8 bases. Trimming took 5 bases from V and 1 from J; bases not matched to a gene: 3. The CDR3 is made up of 14 amino acids. Per germline, CDR1 SGHAT and CDR2 FQNNGV. Here the CDR3 reads CASSRTGINYGYTF. The CDR3 DNA sequence: TGTGCCAGCAGCCGGACAGGGATTAACTATGGCTACACCTTC.

The gene calls are TRBV6-5 and TRBJ1-4; 9 bases are a match to TRBD1. The CDR3 has 12 amino acids. Per germline, CDR1 MNHEY and CDR2 SVGAGI. V was pared by 5 bases and J by 11 bases, with 3 bases of the junction left unmatched. The CDR3 loop is CASSIDRGKLFF. The CDR3 DNA reads as TGTGCCAGCAGTATTGACAGGGGGAAACTGTTTTTT.

The V gene is TRBV7-8, the J gene TRBJ2-7; 10 bases match TRBD1. V shed 4 bases, J shed 4 bases, and the junction held 1 base outside the gene matches. Germline loops: CDR1 SGHVS, CDR2 FQNEAQ. This CDR3 has 13 amino acids. The CDR3 region has the DNA TGTGCCAGCAGCTGGGGACAGGGGTACGAGCAGTACTTC. This encodes CASSWGQGYEQYF. The whole variable domain, remainder taken from reference TRBV7-8 and TRBJ2-7, is GAGVSQSPRYKVAKRGQDVALRCDPISGHVSLFWYQQALGQGPEFLTYFQNEAQLDKSGLPSDRFFAERPEGSVSTLKIQRTQQEDSAVYLCASSWGQGYEQYFGPGTRLTVT.

The chain uses TRBV24-1 and TRBJ2-7; D is ambiguous. Trimming took off 7 bases at V and 3 bases at J, with 6 bases between the two ends. This CDR3 comprises 11 residues. Germline V gene lookup returns CDR1 KGHDR and CDR2 SFDVKD. CDR3 bases: TGTGCCACCAGCCCAATCTACGAGCAGTACTTC. Translated: CATSPIYEQYF.

V usage is TRBV9 and J usage is TRBJ1-1, with TRBD1 as a possible D gene (5 bases). The CDR3 consists of 13 residues. The V end lost 0 bases, the J end lost 7 bases, and 10 bases lay between the germline ends. Germline values: CDR1 SGDLS, CDR2 YYNGEE. DNA of the CDR3: TGTGCCAGCAGCGTAGAACCGGGGGTTGAAGCTTTCTTT. It specifies CASSVEPGVEAFF.

The rearrangement uses TRBV9 and TRBJ1-1; 9 nucleotides line up with TRBD1. The germline gives CDR1 SGDLS, CDR2 YYNGEE. V shed 4 bases and J 1 base; nucleotides not matched to a gene: 8. The CDR3 spans 16 residues. In DNA, the CDR3 is TGTGCCAGCAGCACGCGGACAGGGGCCGCGAACACTGAAGCTTTCTTT. Its protein is CASSTRTGAANTEAFF.